This T cell receptor (beta chain) was profiled in a study of neurological immune-mediated disorders. CDR1 is LNHDA and CDR2 is SQIVND in the germline V gene (reference sequence). The CDR3 totals 15 residues. Trimming took off 2 bases at V and 2 bases at J, with 10 bases between the two ends. TCRdb ran MiXCR on the 5' RACE reads and lists one entry per CDR3 protein. This sample carries approximately 82,000 distinct CDR3 sequences, 13% to 15% of them seen once, and the ten largest clones take about 6.8%. The sample consisted of PBMCs. The V and J genes are TRBV19 and TRBJ1-5; no reliable D call. The sequence derives from a woman aged 50 to 65 in good health. Here the CDR3 reads CASSIPPLGNQPQHF. CDR3 sequence (DNA): TGTGCCAGTAGTATACCCCCACTTGGCAATCAGCCCCAGCATTTT.